Detailed here is one TCR beta chain. Antigen unknown. This specimen belongs to a study of OX40 agonist ivuxolimab in advanced cancers. Across the study: Prior therapy, whether anti-PD-1, anti-PD-L1 or anti-CTLA-4, was allowed, and about 39% had some.

Regarding the study as a whole: The 0.1-3.0 mg/kg partial responders had among the lowest clonal expansion. No determination was made of the antigen specificity of the expanded peripheral T cells.

Patients with autoimmune history or systemic immunosuppression were excluded. Repertoires were generated with immunoSEQ multiplex PCR, while TCRdb's copy carries only in-frame clones and drops some. The data show about 76,000 clones, 89% seen once. CDR3 length: 15 residues. V was trimmed by 2 bases and J by 4 bases, leaving 12 bases between them. Per germline, CDR1 MDHEN and CDR2 SYDVKM. The source material was CD4+ or CD8+ T cells sorted from blood, sampled in a trial of the OX40 agonist ivuxolimab. The receptor comes from an adult with an advanced solid tumor such as melanoma, head and neck, liver or kidney cancer. The chain is built from TRBV28 and TRBJ2-4; D is ambiguous. DNA of the CDR3: TGTGCCAGCAGTTTACGACCCATCGGGAAAAACATTCAGTACTTC. This encodes CASSLRPIGKNIQYF.